One sample yielded the 5 T cell receptor beta chains listed below, sequenced in a study of cytomegalovirus exposure and HLA in healthy donors. Primers included in the PCR were 60 Vbeta and 13 Jbeta primers. TCRdb keeps only in-frame clones here, not all; method: immunoSEQ multiplex PCR. The sample has about 87,000 clones, under 80% seen once. The sample taken for sequencing was PBMCs. The receptors were gathered from a man younger than 40 in good health and CMV-seropositive.

The gene calls are TRBV7-9 and TRBJ1-1; D uncertain. V lost 7 bases and J lost 1, with 13 bases in between. The CDR3 contains 14 residues. The germline V gene encodes CDR1 SEHNR and CDR2 FQNEAQ (reference sequence). The CDR3 region is CASIHGVPNTEAFF. The CDR3 DNA sequence: TGTGCCAGCATCCACGGAGTCCCGAACACTGAAGCTTTCTTT.

The chain's CDR3 is CATSSDREVYNEQFF. Written as DNA, the CDR3 is TGTGCCACCTCTTCCGACAGGGAAGTCTACAATGAGCAGTTCTTC. V is TRBV15 and J is TRBJ2-1, with 7 positions matching TRBD1. Germline-derived CDR1 and CDR2 are LNHNV and YYDKDF (reference sequence). This CDR3 is 15 amino acids long. The V gene end was trimmed by 8 bases and the J gene end by 3 bases; junction bases not matched to a gene: 10.

This clone was found once. The rearrangement uses TRBV21-1 and TRBJ2-2; TRBD1 reflects the table's D call only, with no check against the DNA. TRBV21-1 is a recognized pseudogene. This CDR3 has 12 residues. CDR3 residues: CASDRDTGELFF. The CDR3 nucleotides are TGTGCCAGCGACAGGGACACCGGGGAGCTGTTTTTT.

In its sample, this clone was seen a few times. A much larger clone differs from this one at a single base, so this may be a read error. The chain carries TRBV4-3 and TRBJ2-5; 8 bases are a match to TRBD2. CDR1 is LGHNA and CDR2 is YSLEER in the germline V gene. The CDR3 covers 16 residues. The CDR3 DNA reads as TGCCCCAGCAGCCAAGCCTATGTCGCGGGAGGAGAGACCCAGTACTTC. Translation gives CPSSQAYVAGGETQYF.

The chain carries TRBV11-2 and TRBJ2-1; 8 bases are shared with TRBD2. V dropped 8 bases and J dropped 7; count of bases not matched to a gene: 10. The CDR3 has 14 amino acids. CDR1 SGHAT and CDR2 FQNNGV come from the germline V gene. The CDR3 coding sequence is TGTGCCAGCCTTCGAGCGGGAGTGTATAATGAGCAGTTCTTC. This sequence encodes CASLRAGVYNEQFF.